The clone carrying this TCR beta chain has more than one count but fewer than ten. The repertoire was sequenced with immunoSEQ multiplex PCR; TCRdb's copy has only in-frame clones and lacks some. The repertoire consists of around 30,000 clones, with about 71% occurring once and the leading ten covering just under 2%. Trimming at V came to 5 bases and at J to 9 bases, leaving 6 bases not matched to a gene. The CDR3 consists of 13 residues. Germline lookup yields CDR1 MNHNS and CDR2 SASEGT. The sample is drawn from a study of STAT5B mutations in CD4+ large granular lymphocyte leukemia. This chain joins TRBV6-1 and TRBJ2-1; 8 positions match TRBD1. The sequence came from a human donor in good health. The sequencing sample was made of CD4+ T cells from blood buffy coats. The CDR3 DNA is TGTGCCAGCAGTCGGACAGGGTACGGTGAGCAGTTCTTC. Translating gives CASSRTGYGEQFF.